The TCR beta chain under discussion was sequenced for a study of cytomegalovirus exposure and HLA in healthy donors. PCR employed 60 Vbeta and 13 Jbeta primers. Only in-frame clones appear in the TCRdb table, and some are missing; sequencing was by immunoSEQ multiplex PCR. Of tens of thousands of clones listed, about 70% were seen once; the top ten hold roughly 3.5%. Input material: PBMCs. The source of this sequence is a man younger than 35 in good health and CMV-seronegative.

For the CDR3, the DNA is TGTGCCAGCAGCTTATCAGGTCTTGTTACAGATACGCAGTATTTT. Protein sequence: CASSLSGLVTDTQYF. The gene calls are TRBV11-2 and TRBJ2-3; the D is unclear. The germline V and J ends were trimmed by 2 bases and 3 bases, with 12 bases remaining between them. There are 15 residues in the CDR3. CDR1 is SGHAT and CDR2 is FQNNGV in the germline V gene.